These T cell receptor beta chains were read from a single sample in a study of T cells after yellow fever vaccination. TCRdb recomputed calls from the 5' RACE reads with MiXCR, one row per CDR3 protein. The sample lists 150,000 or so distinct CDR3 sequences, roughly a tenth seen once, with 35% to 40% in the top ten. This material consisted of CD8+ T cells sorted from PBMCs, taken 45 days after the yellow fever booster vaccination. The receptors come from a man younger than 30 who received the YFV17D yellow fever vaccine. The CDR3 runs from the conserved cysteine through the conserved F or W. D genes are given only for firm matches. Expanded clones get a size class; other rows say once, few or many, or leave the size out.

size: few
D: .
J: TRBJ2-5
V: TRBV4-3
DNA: TGCGCCAGCAGCCAAGGCTCAGGGGAGGAGGAGACCCAGTACTTC
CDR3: CASSQGSGEEETQYF

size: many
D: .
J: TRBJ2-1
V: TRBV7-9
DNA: TGTGCCAGCAGCTTGGGGGGGCCCCTCAATGAGCAGTTCTTC
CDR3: CASSLGGPLNEQFF

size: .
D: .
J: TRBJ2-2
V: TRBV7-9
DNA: TGTGCCAGCAGATCTCTAAGGACAAAAAACACCGGGGAGCTGTTTTTT
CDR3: CASRSLRTKNTGELFF

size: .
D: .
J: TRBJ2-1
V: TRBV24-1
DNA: TGTGCCACCAGTGATTCTTATGAGCAGTTCTTC
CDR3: CATSDSYEQFF

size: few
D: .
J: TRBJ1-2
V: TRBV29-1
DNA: TGCAGCGTTGAAGATCGGGGGGCTGGAGGCTACACCTTC
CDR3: CSVEDRGAGGYTF

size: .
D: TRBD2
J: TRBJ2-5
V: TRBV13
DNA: TGTGCCAGCAGCTTCCGGACTAGCGCGGAGACCCAGTACTTC
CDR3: CASSFRTSAETQYF

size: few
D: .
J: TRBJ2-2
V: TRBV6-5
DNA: TGTGCCAGCAGTTACAGCGCCGCCGGGGAGCTGTTTTTT
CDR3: CASSYSAAGELFF

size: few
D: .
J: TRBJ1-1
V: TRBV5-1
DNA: TGCGCCAGCAGCCCCTACGGACAGATTAACACTGAAGCTTTCTTT
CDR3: CASSPYGQINTEAFF

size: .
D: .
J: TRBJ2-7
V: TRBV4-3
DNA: TGCGCCAGCAGCACCCAGGCCGAGAACTACGAGCAGTACTTC
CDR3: CASSTQAENYEQYF

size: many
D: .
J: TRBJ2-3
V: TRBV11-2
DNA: TGTGCCAGAAGGGACTGGGCCCCAAACACAGATACGCAGTATTTT
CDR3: CARRDWAPNTDTQYF

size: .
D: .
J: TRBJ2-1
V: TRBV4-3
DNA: TGCGCCAGCAGCCCCCTGGGATTGGACAATGAGCAGTTCTTC
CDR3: CASSPLGLDNEQFF

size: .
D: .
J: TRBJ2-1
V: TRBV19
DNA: TGTGCCAGTAGTATAACCGAGTACAATGAGCAGTTCTTC
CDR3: CASSITEYNEQFF

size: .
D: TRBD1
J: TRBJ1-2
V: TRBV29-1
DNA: TGCAGCGTTGGGGCTTTAACCGGGACAGGGGGCGATGGCTACACCTTC
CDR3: CSVGALTGTGGDGYTF

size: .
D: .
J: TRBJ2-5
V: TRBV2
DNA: TGTGCCAGCACTCTAGCTGGGGAGACCCAGTACTTC
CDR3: CASTLAGETQYF

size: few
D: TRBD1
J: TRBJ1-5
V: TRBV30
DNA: TGTGCCTGGGGACAGGGGAATCAGCCCCAGCATTTT
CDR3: CAWGQGNQPQHF

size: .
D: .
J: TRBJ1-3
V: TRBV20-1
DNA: TGCAGTGCCATCTCTGGAAACACCATATATTTT
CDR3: CSAISGNTIYF

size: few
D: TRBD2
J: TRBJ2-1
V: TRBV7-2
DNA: TGTGCCAGCAGGTCCTTGGCGGGGGCCTACAATGAGCAGTTCTTC
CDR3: CASRSLAGAYNEQFF

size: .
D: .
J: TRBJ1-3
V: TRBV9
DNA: TGTGCCAGCACCGGAGGGGGTTTTGGAAACACCATATATTTT
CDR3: CASTGGGFGNTIYF

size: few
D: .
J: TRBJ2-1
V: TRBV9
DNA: TGTGCCAGCAGCGAGGGGGGGGATTACAATGAGCAGTTCTTC
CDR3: CASSEGGDYNEQFF

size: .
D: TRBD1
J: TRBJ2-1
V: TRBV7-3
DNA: TGTGCCAGCAGCTCCTACCTACCCTGGGACAGTGGGAACAATGAGCAGTTCTTC
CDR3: CASSSYLPWDSGNNEQFF

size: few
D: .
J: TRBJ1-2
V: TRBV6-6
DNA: TGTGCCAGTGGTAGCGGGTTCTATGGCTACACCTTC
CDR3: CASGSGFYGYTF

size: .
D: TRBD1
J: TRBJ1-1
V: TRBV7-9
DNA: TGTGCCAGCAGCTACGCCGGGACAGGGGTGATCACTGAAGCTTTCTTT
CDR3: CASSYAGTGVITEAFF

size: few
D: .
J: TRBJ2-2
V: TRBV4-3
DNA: TGCGCCAGCAGGGGTCGCGAGAACACCGGGGAGCTGTTTTTT
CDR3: CASRGRENTGELFF

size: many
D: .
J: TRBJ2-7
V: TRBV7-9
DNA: TGTGCCAGCAGCGCCCAACGAGGCCCAGGGCCCTACGAGCAGTACTTC
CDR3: CASSAQRGPGPYEQYF

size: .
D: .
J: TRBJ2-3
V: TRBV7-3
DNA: TGTGCCAGCAGCCCGGGGGTAGCGCCCGCGGGGGATACGCAGTATTTT
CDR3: CASSPGVAPAGDTQYF

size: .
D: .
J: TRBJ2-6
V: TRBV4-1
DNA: TGCGCCAGCACCCCAACTGGGGCCAACGTCCTGACTTTC
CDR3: CASTPTGANVLTF

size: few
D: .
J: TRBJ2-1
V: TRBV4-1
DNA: TGCGCCAGCAGCCATGGGGCGACTGCGTACAATGAGCAGTTCTTC
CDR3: CASSHGATAYNEQFF

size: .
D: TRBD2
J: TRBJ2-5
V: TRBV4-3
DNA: TGCGCCAGCAGCCCCCTAGCGGGGGGGCCTTTGTCCCCAGAGACCCAGTACTTC
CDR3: CASSPLAGGPLSPETQYF

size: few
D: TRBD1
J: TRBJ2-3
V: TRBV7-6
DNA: TGTGCCAGCAGCTTAGATCCAACAGGGGGTTCAGATACGCAGTATTTT
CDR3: CASSLDPTGGSDTQYF

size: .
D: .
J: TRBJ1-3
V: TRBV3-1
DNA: TGTGCCAGCAGCCAAGTGTGGCAAACGCTCTCTGGAAACACCATATATTTT
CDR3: CASSQVWQTLSGNTIYF

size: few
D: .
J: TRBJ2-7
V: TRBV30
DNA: TGTGCCTGGAGCGGGACGTTCTGGGAGCAGTACTTC
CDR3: CAWSGTFWEQYF